A selection of T cell receptor beta chains follows, all from one sample in a study of blood T cell repertoires in COVID-19. Method: immunoSEQ multiplex PCR; TCRdb's copy keeps in-frame clones and lacks some. The sample lists over 200,000 clones; roughly 87% were seen once. The sample comprised peripheral blood. These receptors were collected from a man aged 40-49 years with active or convalescent COVID-19. CDR3s include the opening cysteine and the closing phenylalanine or tryptophan. The D gene is left open where the match is weak. The size entry is marked missing in some rows and otherwise reads once, few, many or a size class.

NA	TRBV9	TRBJ2-2	TRBD1	TGTGCCAGCAGCGTAGTGAAACGTGGGGACAGGGACCCCCAAACCCTGAACACCGGGGAGCTGTTTTTT	CASSVVKRGDRDPQTLNTGELFF
NA	TRBV2	TRBJ2-3	TRBD1	TGTGCCACCAAAACGGACAGGGGGCCCACAGATACGCAGTATTTT	CATKTDRGPTDTQYF
NA	TRBV9	TRBJ1-1	NA	TGTGCCAGCAGCGTAGTAAGAACAGGTAACACTGAAGCTTTCTTT	CASSVVRTGNTEAFF
NA	TRBV7-9	TRBJ2-7	NA	TGTGCCAGCACCCAGGAGGCCCACGAGCAGTACTTC	CASTQEAHEQYF
NA	TRBV27	TRBJ2-2	NA	TGTGCCAGCAGTACCATAGATAACACCGGGGAGCTGTTTTTT	CASSTIDNTGELFF
NA	TRBV15	TRBJ1-4	NA	TGTGCCACCAGCAGAGATGCGGCAGCAACTAATGAAAAACTGTTTTTT	CATSRDAAATNEKLFF
NA	TRBV6-1	TRBJ1-5	NA	TGTGCCAGCAGTGAATTCTCGAATCAGCCCCAGCATTTT	CASSEFSNQPQHF
NA	TRBV28	TRBJ2-5	NA	TGTGCCAGCAGTCCATTTACAGGGTTGAAGACCCAGTACTTC	CASSPFTGLKTQYF
NA	TRBV19	TRBJ2-2	TRBD1	TGTGCCACTAGGACAGGGGTGAACACCGGGGAGCTGTTTTTT	CATRTGVNTGELFF
NA	TRBV5-6	TRBJ1-5	NA	TGTGCCAGCAGCCGTTTTTTTTACAGGGATAGCAATCAGCCCCAGCATTTT	CASSRFFYRDSNQPQHF
NA	TRBV30	TRBJ2-3	TRBD2	TGTGCCTGGACCTTCGGGACTAGCGGGACCTCCACGCAGTATTTT	CAWTFGTSGTSTQYF
NA	TRBV5-4	TRBJ2-7	NA	TGTGCCAGCAGCCCCGGGGTTGCGGGCCCATACGAGCAGTACTTC	CASSPGVAGPYEQYF
NA	TRBV19	TRBJ1-1	NA	TGTGCCAGTAGTATCTGGGCCAGGGAAACTGAAGCTTTCTTT	CASSIWARETEAFF
once	TRBV28	TRBJ1-1	NA	TGTGCCAGCAGTTTTAACGGGGGCACTGAAGCTTTCTTT	CASSFNGGTEAFF
NA	TRBV10-3	TRBJ1-5	TRBD1	TGTGCCATCAGTGACCTGACAGGGGGCGATCAGCCCCAGCATTTT	CAISDLTGGDQPQHF
once	TRBV5-8	TRBJ2-5	NA	TGTGCCAGCAGCTTGGGTAGGACCCAGTACTTC	CASSLGRTQYF
once	TRBV7-9	TRBJ1-2	TRBD1	TGTGCCAGCAGCTCCGGCCGACAGGGAGCTAACTATGGCTACACCTTC	CASSSGRQGANYGYTF
NA	TRBV7-3	TRBJ1-5	NA	TGTGCCAGCAGCTTAACCCCCGTTGGGAGGGGCAATCAGCCCCAGCATTTT	CASSLTPVGRGNQPQHF
NA	TRBV7-8	TRBJ1-4	NA	TGTGCCAGCAGCCCAGACAGAAATGAAAAACTGTTTTTT	CASSPDRNEKLFF
once	TRBV5-6	TRBJ1-1	NA	TGTGCCAGCAGCTTAGGGACATCCTCGAACACTGAAGCTTTCTTT	CASSLGTSSNTEAFF
NA	TRBV10-2	TRBJ1-2	NA	TGCGCCAGCAGTGATGGAGGATCCTATGGCTACACCTTC	CASSDGGSYGYTF
few	TRBV12-3/TRBV12-4	TRBJ1-6	NA	TGTGCCAGCAGTTTCCAGGGCTCACCCCTCCACTTT	CASSFQGSPLHF
NA	TRBV15	TRBJ1-1	NA	TGTGCCACCAGCAGAGGTAACTCAGGCCCGAACACTGAAGCTTTCTTT	CATSRGNSGPNTEAFF
once	TRBV19	TRBJ2-7	NA	TGTGCCAGTAGTCAGGGTTATGGGGAGCAGTACTTC	CASSQGYGEQYF
NA	TRBV5-4	TRBJ2-5	TRBD2	TGTGCCAGCAGCTTCGGGCGGGGGTACCAAGAGACCCAGTACTTC	CASSFGRGYQETQYF
NA	TRBV19	TRBJ1-1	TRBD1	TGTGCCAGTAGTATGACAGGGGTCGGCGGTGAAGCTTTCTTT	CASSMTGVGGEAFF
NA	TRBV11-2	TRBJ1-1	NA	TGTGCCAGCAGCTTATTAGGCGGTTCGGGGGACCGCACTGAAGCTTTCTTT	CASSLLGGSGDRTEAFF
NA	TRBV28	TRBJ1-5	TRBD1	TGTGCCAGCAGCTCCGACAGGGGGTCCCCTCAGCCCCAGCATTTT	CASSSDRGSPQPQHF
NA	TRBV28	TRBJ1-4	TRBD1	TGTGCCAGCAGTTCACGATCGACAGGGCTCGACGAAAAACTGTTTTTT	CASSSRSTGLDEKLFF
NA	TRBV30	TRBJ1-1	TRBD1	TGTGCCTGGAGTGTAAGGTCAGGGGGTCGAAACACTGAAGCTTTCTTT	CAWSVRSGGRNTEAFF
NA	TRBV13	TRBJ1-1	TRBD1	TGTGCCAGCAGTCGACAGGGTCCGGTGGAAGCTTTCTTT	CASSRQGPVEAFF
NA	TRBV19	TRBJ1-1	NA	TGTGCCAGTAGTATGGGTAGCATGAACACTGAAGCTTTCTTT	CASSMGSMNTEAFF
NA	TRBV15	TRBJ1-5	NA	TGTGCCACCAGCTCACGACAGGACAATCAGCCCCAGCATTTT	CATSSRQDNQPQHF
NA	TRBV4-1	TRBJ2-7	TRBD2	TGCGCCAGCAGCCACGTTCAAGCGGGAGTTCTCTACGAGCAGTACTTC	CASSHVQAGVLYEQYF
NA	TRBV10-1	TRBJ2-1	NA	TGCGCCAGCAGTGGAGGAACAGGGGGGGGCTCCTACAATGAGCAGTTCTTC	CASSGGTGGGSYNEQFF
NA	TRBV3-1/TRBV3-2	TRBJ2-7	NA	TGTGCCAGCAGCCGGCTCTCCTACGAGCAGTACTTC	CASSRLSYEQYF
NA	TRBV27	TRBJ2-3	NA	TGTGCCAGCAGTCCGTATAGCACAGATACGCAGTATTTT	CASSPYSTDTQYF
NA	TRBV5-6	TRBJ2-4	NA	TGTGCCAGCAGCTTCAGGGGGGCTTCGGCCAAAAACATTCAGTACTTC	CASSFRGASAKNIQYF
NA	TRBV18	TRBJ1-1	NA	TGTGCCAGCTCACCACAGGAGGGTGGCATGAACACTGAAGCTTTCTTT	CASSPQEGGMNTEAFF
NA	TRBV5-1	TRBJ1-1	TRBD1	TGCGCCTGCGGACAGGGGAACACTGAAGCTTTCTTT	CACGQGNTEAFF
NA	TRBV5-1	TRBJ2-3	TRBD2	TGCGCCAGCAGCCCGAGCGGGGTGGCGCAGTATTTT	CASSPSGVAQYF
NA	TRBV7-2	TRBJ2-7	TRBD1	TGTGCCAGCAGCTTCGACAGGGACTCCTACGAGCAGTACTTC	CASSFDRDSYEQYF
few	TRBV27	TRBJ1-1	NA	TGTGCCACTTCAAGGGGACATATGAACACTGAAGCTTTCTTT	CATSRGHMNTEAFF
NA	TRBV7-3	TRBJ2-3	NA	TGTGCCAGCAGCTTAGCCCGGGACTCAGATACGCAGTATTTT	CASSLARDSDTQYF
once	TRBV14	TRBJ1-2	TRBD1	TGTGCCAGCAGCCTGACAGGGAGCGGCGGCTACACCTTC	CASSLTGSGGYTF
NA	TRBV25-1	TRBJ1-2	NA	TGTGCCAGCAGTGAATTAGGGGATGACTATGGCTACACCTTC	CASSELGDDYGYTF
NA	TRBV19	TRBJ2-3	TRBD2	TGTGCCAGTAGTATTTGGGCTAGCGGGGCCACAGATACGCAGTATTTT	CASSIWASGATDTQYF
once	TRBV11-2	TRBJ2-1	NA	TGTGCCAGCAGCTCGGGGGACGGGACTTACATGGATGAGCAGTTCTTC	CASSSGDGTYMDEQFF
NA	TRBV6-5	TRBJ1-2	TRBD1	TGTGCCAGCAGCACAGACAGGGGCAATGGCTACACCTTC	CASSTDRGNGYTF
NA	TRBV7-5	TRBJ1-2	NA	TGTGTCAGAAGCTTAGAAAGGGTCCTCGGACATGTGGCTAACTATGGCTACACCTTC	CVRSLERVLGHVANYGYTF
NA	TRBV10-3	TRBJ1-4	NA	TGTGCCATCAGTGAGGTGGCAGCCGGAGAGGAAAAACTGTTTTTT	CAISEVAAGEEKLFF
once	TRBV7-3	TRBJ2-1	TRBD2	TGTGCCAGCAGCTTCTTAGCGGGGGTCTACAATGAGCAGTTCTTC	CASSFLAGVYNEQFF
NA	TRBV4-2	TRBJ2-7	TRBD2	TGTGCCAGCAGCCAAGCAACTAGCGGGAGAATCTACGAGCAGTACTTC	CASSQATSGRIYEQYF
NA	TRBV3-1/TRBV3-2	TRBJ2-7	NA	TGTGCCAGCAGCCAATGGACAGCCTCCTACGAGCAGTACTTC	CASSQWTASYEQYF